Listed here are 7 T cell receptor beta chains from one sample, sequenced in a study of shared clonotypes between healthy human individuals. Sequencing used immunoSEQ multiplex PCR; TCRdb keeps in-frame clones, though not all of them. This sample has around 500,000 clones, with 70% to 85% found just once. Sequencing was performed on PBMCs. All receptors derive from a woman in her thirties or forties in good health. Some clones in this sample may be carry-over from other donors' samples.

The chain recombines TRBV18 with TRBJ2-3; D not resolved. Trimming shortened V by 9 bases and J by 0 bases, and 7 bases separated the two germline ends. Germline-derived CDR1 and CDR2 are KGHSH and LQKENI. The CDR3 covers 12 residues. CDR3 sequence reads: CARSNSTDTQYF. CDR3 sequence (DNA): TGTGCCAGATCAAACAGCACAGATACGCAGTATTTT. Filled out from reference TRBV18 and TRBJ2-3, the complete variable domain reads NAGVMQNPRHLVRRRGQEARLRCSPMKGHSHVYWYRQLPEEGLKFMVYLQKENIIDESGMPKERFSAEFPKEGPSILRIQQVVRGDSAAYFCARSNSTDTQYFGPGTRLTVL.

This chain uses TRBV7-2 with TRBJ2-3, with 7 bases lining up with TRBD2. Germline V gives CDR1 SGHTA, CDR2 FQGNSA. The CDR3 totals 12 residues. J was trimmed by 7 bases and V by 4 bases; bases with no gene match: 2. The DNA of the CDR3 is TGTGCCAGCAGCTCCGGGGGGTATACGCAGTATTTT. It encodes CASSSGGYTQYF.

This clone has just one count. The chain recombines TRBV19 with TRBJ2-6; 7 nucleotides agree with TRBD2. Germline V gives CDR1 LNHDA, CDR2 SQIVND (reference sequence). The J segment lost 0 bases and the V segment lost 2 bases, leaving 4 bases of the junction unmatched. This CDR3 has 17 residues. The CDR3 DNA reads TGTGCCAGTAGTATATCGGGGGGTCTCTCTGGGGCCAACGTCCTGACTTTC. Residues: CASSISGGLSGANVLTF.

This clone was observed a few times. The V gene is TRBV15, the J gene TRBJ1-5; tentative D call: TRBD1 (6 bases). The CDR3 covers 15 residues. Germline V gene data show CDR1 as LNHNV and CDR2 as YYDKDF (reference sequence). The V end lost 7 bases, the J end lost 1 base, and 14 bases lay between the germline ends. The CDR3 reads CATNTDRPSNQPQHF. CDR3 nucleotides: TGTGCCACCAACACGGACAGACCGAGCAATCAGCCCCAGCATTTT.

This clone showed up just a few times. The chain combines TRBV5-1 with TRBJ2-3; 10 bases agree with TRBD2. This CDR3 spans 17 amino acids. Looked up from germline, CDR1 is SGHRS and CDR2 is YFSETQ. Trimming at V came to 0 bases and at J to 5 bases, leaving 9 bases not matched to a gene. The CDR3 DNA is TGCGCCAGCAGCTTGGTCCGAGCGGGAGGGCTAGGAGATACGCAGTATTTT. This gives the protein CASSLVRAGGLGDTQYF.

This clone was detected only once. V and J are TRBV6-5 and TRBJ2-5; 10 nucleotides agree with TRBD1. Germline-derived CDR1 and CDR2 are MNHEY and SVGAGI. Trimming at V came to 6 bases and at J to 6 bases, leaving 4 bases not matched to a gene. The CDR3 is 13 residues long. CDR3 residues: CASRGQGPKTQYF. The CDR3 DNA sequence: TGTGCCAGCAGGGGACAGGGGCCGAAGACCCAGTACTTC.

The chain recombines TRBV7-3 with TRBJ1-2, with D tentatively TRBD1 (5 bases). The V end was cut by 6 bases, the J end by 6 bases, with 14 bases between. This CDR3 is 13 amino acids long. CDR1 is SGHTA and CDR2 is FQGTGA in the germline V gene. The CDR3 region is CASSYTGLDGYTF. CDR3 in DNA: TGTGCCAGCAGTTATACAGGATTAGATGGCTACACCTTC.